Listed below are T cell receptor beta chains from one sample, sequenced in a study of T-cell reconstitution after alpha-beta-depleted transplantation in children. TCRdb used MiXCR to reprocess the PCR reads, holding one entry per CDR3 protein. The sample yields hundreds of thousands of distinct CDR3 sequences, more than 10% seen once. The sample in question was PBMCs from the stem cell graft donor, obtained from the stem cell graft. These receptors were collected from a human donor who donated a stem cell graft to a child with acute lymphoblastic leukemia. The CDR3 runs from the conserved cysteine through the conserved F or W. A D gene is named only where the DNA matches it firmly. A clone size is listed for some rows: how often the clone was seen (once, few, many), or a class if it is expanded.

>TRBD2|many|TRBV28|TRBJ2-1
CASEVLAGVNEQFF
>-|many|TRBV7-9|TRBJ2-7
CASSLLKVGYEQYF
>-|many|TRBV5-1|TRBJ1-4
CASSREGHRMSNEKLFF
>-|many|TRBV10-3|TRBJ2-3
CAISRAEGEGADTQYF
>-|many|TRBV20-1|TRBJ2-2
CSARTGRGFGELFF
>-|many|TRBV28|TRBJ2-3
CASRFSPAADTQYF
>TRBD1|many|TRBV7-2|TRBJ2-2
CASSLGQGATGELFF
>-|few|TRBV27|TRBJ2-2
CASNSLNTGELFF
>-|-|TRBV30|TRBJ2-1
CACHEREQFF
>-|many|TRBV20-1|TRBJ1-1
CSAGPPNTEAFF
>-|-|TRBV6-1|TRBJ2-7
CASSPGEEDEQYF
>-|many|TRBV7-9|TRBJ2-3
CASSFSTDTQYF
>-|many|TRBV4-1|TRBJ1-5
CASSPWAGDSNQPQHF
>-|many|TRBV5-1|TRBJ2-7
CASSLAVSYEQYF
>-|few|TRBV4-2|TRBJ2-1
CASSQGGGPAAYNEQFF
>-|many|TRBV6-5|TRBJ2-1
CASSYSASYNEQFF
>TRBD2|-|TRBV9|TRBJ2-1
CASSGDYGAGVEQFF
>-|many|TRBV9|TRBJ2-2
CASSVVTGELFF
>-|many|TRBV12-3/TRBV12-4|TRBJ2-4
CASSGDSTRNIQYF
>-|many|TRBV10-3|TRBJ2-2
CAISDRGQPGTGELFF
>TRBD1|many|TRBV4-3|TRBJ2-4
CASSQEDRDGWIQYF
>-|many|TRBV6-1|TRBJ1-4
CASSPVTGTNEKLFF
>-|many|TRBV6-2/TRBV6-3|TRBJ2-5
CASSYSGTPFQETQYF
>-|many|TRBV20-1|TRBJ2-3
CSAPLQGRDTQYF
>TRBD2|-|TRBV19|TRBJ2-3
CASSFPGLAASTDTQYF
>-|many|TRBV10-3|TRBJ1-5
CAIGPRGGPNQPQHF
>TRBD1|many|TRBV5-1|TRBJ2-2
CASSRDRGMTGELFF
>TRBD1|-|TRBV5-6|TRBJ2-7
CASSPGTGGAGQYF
>TRBD2|many|TRBV12-3/TRBV12-4|TRBJ2-1
CASRYDFMAGDYNEQFF
>TRBD1|many|TRBV27|TRBJ2-7
CASSLRQGAHEQYF
>-|few|TRBV16|TRBJ2-1
CASSPIADEQFF
>-|many|TRBV28|TRBJ1-3
CASSLGRFSGNTIYF
>-|-|TRBV20-1|TRBJ2-4
CSARPLVGEAKNSQYF
>-|-|TRBV7-2|TRBJ2-3
CASSLGLVPDTQYF
>TRBD2|few|TRBV14|TRBJ2-7
CASSWSSGSQIPYEQYF
>TRBD2|few|TRBV5-1|TRBJ2-5
CASSLDSGREETQYF
>-|-|TRBV19|TRBJ2-1
CASTWATKPYNEQFF
>TRBD2|-|TRBV6-6|TRBJ2-1
CASWAGGLEEQFF
>-|many|TRBV6-5|TRBJ1-4
CASSYAGRTNEKLFF
>-|few|TRBV4-2|TRBJ2-2
CASSQILGRMNTGELFF
>-|many|TRBV19|TRBJ2-4
CASSPQRVAKNIQYF
>TRBD2|once|TRBV20-1|TRBJ2-3
CSARRLAGGDTQYF
>TRBD2|many|TRBV12-3/TRBV12-4|TRBJ2-3
CASLRTSGRANTQYF
>TRBD1|many|TRBV28|TRBJ2-7
CASSRQGETYEQYF
>-|many|TRBV6-2/TRBV6-3|TRBJ2-7
CASSYADQRYEQYF
>TRBD1|-|TRBV5-4|TRBJ2-1
CASSGDREEWSYNEQFF
>TRBD1|-|TRBV18|TRBJ1-1
CASSPTGLNTEAFF